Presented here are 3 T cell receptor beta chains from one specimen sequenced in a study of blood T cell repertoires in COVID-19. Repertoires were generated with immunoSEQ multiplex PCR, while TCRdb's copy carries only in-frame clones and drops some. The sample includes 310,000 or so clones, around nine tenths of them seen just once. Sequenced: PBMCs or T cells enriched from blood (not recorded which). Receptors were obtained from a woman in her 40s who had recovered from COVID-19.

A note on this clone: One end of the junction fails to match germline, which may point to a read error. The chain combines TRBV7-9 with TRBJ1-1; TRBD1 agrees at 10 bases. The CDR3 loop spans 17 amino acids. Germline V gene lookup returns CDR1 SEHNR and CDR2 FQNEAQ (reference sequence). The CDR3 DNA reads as TGTGCCAGCAGCCGTTCCCGGGACAGGGGACTGAAGACTGAAGCTTTCTTT. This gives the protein CASSRSRDRGLKTEAFF.

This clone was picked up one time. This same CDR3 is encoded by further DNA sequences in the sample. CDR3 bases: TGTGCCAGCAGCCAACAGGGGGCAAACACTGAAGCTTTCTTT. It is translated as CASSQQGANTEAFF. The gene calls are TRBV7-2 and TRBJ1-1; 9 bases are shared with TRBD1. Germline V gene data show CDR1 as SGHTA and CDR2 as FQGNSA. The CDR3 consists of 14 residues. Trimming removed 5 bases from V and 2 bases from J; junction bases left unmatched: 3. Full variable domain (rest looked up from reference TRBV7-2 and TRBJ1-1): GAGVSQSPSNKVTEKGKDVELRCDPISGHTALYWYRQSLGQGLEFLIYFQGNSAPDKSGLPSDRFSAERTGGSVSTLTIQRTQQEDSAVYLCASSQQGANTEAFFGQGTRLTVV.

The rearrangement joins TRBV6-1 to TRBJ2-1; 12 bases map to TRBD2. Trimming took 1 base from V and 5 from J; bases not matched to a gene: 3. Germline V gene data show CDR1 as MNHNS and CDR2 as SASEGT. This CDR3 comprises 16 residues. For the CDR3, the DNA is TGTGCCAGCAGTGAAGTACTAGCGGGAGGCAACAATGAGCAGTTCTTC. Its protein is CASSEVLAGGNNEQFF.